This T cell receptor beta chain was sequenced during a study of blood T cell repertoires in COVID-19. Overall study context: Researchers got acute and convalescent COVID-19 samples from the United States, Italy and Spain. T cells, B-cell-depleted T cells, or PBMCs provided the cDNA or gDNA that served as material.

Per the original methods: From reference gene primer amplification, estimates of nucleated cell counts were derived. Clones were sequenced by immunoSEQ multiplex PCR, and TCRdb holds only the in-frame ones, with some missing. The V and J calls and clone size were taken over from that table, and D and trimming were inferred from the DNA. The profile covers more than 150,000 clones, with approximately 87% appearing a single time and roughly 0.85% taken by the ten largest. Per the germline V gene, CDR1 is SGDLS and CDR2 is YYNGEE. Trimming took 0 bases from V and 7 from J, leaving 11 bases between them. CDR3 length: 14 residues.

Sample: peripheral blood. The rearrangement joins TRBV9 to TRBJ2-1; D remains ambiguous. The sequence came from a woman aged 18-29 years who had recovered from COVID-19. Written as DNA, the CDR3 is TGTGCCAGCAGCGTAGGAGACTTGTTTAATGAGCAGTTCTTC. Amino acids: CASSVGDLFNEQFF.